These T cell receptor beta chains were read from a single sample in a study of T cell changes during pregnancy in multiple sclerosis. Produced via immunoSEQ multiplex PCR; TCRdb's table is partial and in-frame only. The data contain tens of thousands of clones, over 80% of them singletons. The sequenced sample was peripheral blood, obtained in the third trimester of pregnancy. The receptors were sampled from a female donor in good health, enrolled as a control in a pregnancy study. Both conserved end residues are part of each CDR3. D genes are given only for firm matches. The size entry is marked missing in some rows and otherwise reads once, few, many or a size class.

V,size,J,D,CDR3,DNA
TRBV2,NA,TRBJ2-7,NA,CASFSGVDYEQYF,TGTGCCAGCTTTAGCGGAGTAGACTACGAGCAGTACTTC
TRBV7-9,NA,TRBJ1-2,NA,CASSLPGDDRDGYTF,TGTGCCAGCAGCTTACCAGGGGATGATAGGGATGGCTACACCTTC
TRBV6-5,NA,TRBJ2-5,TRBD2,CASSYSAGGETQYF,TGTGCCAGCAGTTACTCAGCGGGGGGAGAGACCCAGTACTTC
TRBV25-1,once,TRBJ2-3,NA,CATDSPGTDTQYF,TGTGCCACGGACTCACCTGGCACAGATACGCAGTATTTT
TRBV10-3,NA,TRBJ1-1,NA,CAINKGMSDTEAFF,TGTGCCATCAATAAGGGGATGAGCGACACTGAAGCTTTCTTT
TRBV11-2,once,TRBJ2-1,TRBD2,CASSSGLAEYNEQFF,TGTGCCAGCAGCTCCGGACTAGCGGAGTACAATGAGCAGTTCTTC
TRBV10-3,NA,TRBJ1-2,TRBD1,CAISTGGYGYTF,TGTGCCATCAGCACAGGGGGCTATGGCTACACCTTC
TRBV7-9,NA,TRBJ2-5,NA,CASSPSLGQVRETQYF,TGTGCCAGCAGCCCTTCACTTGGGCAGGTCAGGGAGACCCAGTACTTC
TRBV7-9,NA,TRBJ2-1,TRBD2,CASSWGLHNEQFF,TGTGCCAGCAGCTGGGGACTACACAATGAGCAGTTCTTC
TRBV29-1,NA,TRBJ2-7,TRBD1,CSATGVYEQYF,TGCAGCGCAACAGGGGTCTACGAGCAGTACTTC
TRBV19,NA,TRBJ1-2,TRBD1,CASSQTGGYGYTF,TGTGCCAGTAGCCAAACAGGGGGCTATGGCTACACCTTC
TRBV19,NA,TRBJ2-7,TRBD1,CASSDPGTGAYEQYF,TGTGCCAGTAGCGACCCCGGGACAGGGGCCTACGAGCAGTACTTC
TRBV15,NA,TRBJ1-1,NA,CATSMRRVGITEAFF,TGTGCCACCAGCATGAGGAGGGTTGGGATCACTGAAGCTTTCTTT
TRBV21-1,NA,TRBJ2-1,NA,CASSKCVGQVDNEQFF,TGTGCCAGCAGCAAATGTGTGGGACAGGTGGACAATGAGCAGTTCTTC
TRBV6-1,once,TRBJ2-7,TRBD1,CASSETGTANYEQYF,TGTGCCAGCAGTGAAACGGGGACAGCAAACTACGAGCAGTACTTC
TRBV28,NA,TRBJ2-3,TRBD1,CASSWGQSTDTQYF,TGTGCCAGCAGTTGGGGACAGAGCACAGATACGCAGTATTTT
TRBV7-8,NA,TRBJ1-2,NA,CAVEGGSRNYGYTF,TGTGCCGTAGAGGGAGGATCCCGGAACTATGGCTACACCTTC
TRBV7-3,NA,TRBJ1-1,NA,CASSPSGATEAFF,TGTGCCAGCAGCCCATCAGGCGCAACTGAAGCTTTCTTT
TRBV28,NA,TRBJ2-5,NA,CASTPGVEETQYF,TGTGCCAGCACCCCAGGGGTGGAGGAGACCCAGTACTTC
TRBV25-1,NA,TRBJ2-7,NA,CASSASYEQYF,TGTGCCAGCAGTGCGTCTTACGAGCAGTACTTC
TRBV11-3,once,TRBJ2-1,TRBD2,CASSTGAGGGYEQFF,TGTGCCAGCAGCACCGGAGCGGGAGGAGGTTATGAGCAGTTCTTC
TRBV4-1,NA,TRBJ1-4,NA,CASSTTPATNEKLFF,TGCGCCAGCAGCACAACACCAGCAACTAATGAAAAACTGTTTTTT
TRBV5-1,NA,TRBJ2-3,NA,CASSFAEGSTDTQYF,TGCGCCAGCAGCTTCGCGGAGGGTAGCACAGATACGCAGTATTTT
TRBV7-3,NA,TRBJ2-1,NA,CASSTPGTYNEQFF,TGTGCCAGCAGCACCCCGGGGACCTACAATGAGCAGTTCTTC
TRBV7-9,NA,TRBJ2-1,TRBD2,CASSQSELGTKVHEQFF,TGTGCCAGCAGCCAAAGCGAGCTCGGGACTAAGGTCCATGAGCAGTTCTTC
TRBV5-6,NA,TRBJ2-2,TRBD2,CASSFAGGPVGELFF,TGTGCCAGCAGCTTTGCGGGAGGGCCGGTCGGGGAGCTGTTTTTT
TRBV27,NA,TRBJ2-5,NA,CASSFWGRAETQYF,TGTGCCAGCAGTTTCTGGGGGCGCGCGGAGACCCAGTACTTC
TRBV6-6,NA,TRBJ2-3,TRBD1,CASSYSDRDQSDTQYF,TGTGCCAGCAGTTACTCGGACAGGGATCAATCAGATACGCAGTATTTT
TRBV19,NA,TRBJ1-2,NA,CASSMSERTMVGYTF,TGTGCCAGTAGTATGAGCGAGCGGACTATGGTTGGCTACACCTTC
TRBV28,NA,TRBJ1-5,NA,CASSFISGNQPQHF,TGTGCCAGCAGTTTTATCTCGGGGAATCAGCCCCAGCATTTT
TRBV7-9,NA,TRBJ2-2,NA,CASSGSGEGTGELFF,TGTGCCAGCAGCGGGTCAGGGGAAGGCACCGGGGAGCTGTTTTTT
TRBV29-1,NA,TRBJ1-2,NA,CSVEQGSYGYTF,TGCAGCGTTGAACAGGGGTCCTATGGCTACACCTTC
TRBV6-5,NA,TRBJ2-7,TRBD2,CASSYSRGRSNEQYF,TGTGCCAGCAGTTACTCTCGCGGGAGGAGTAATGAGCAGTACTTC
TRBV5-1,NA,TRBJ2-3,NA,CASSSGGSSTDTQYF,TGCGCCAGCAGCTCCGGAGGATCTAGCACAGATACGCAGTATTTT
TRBV11-2,NA,TRBJ2-3,NA,CASMLYGTDTQYF,TGTGCCAGCATGCTCTACGGCACAGATACGCAGTATTTT
TRBV19,NA,TRBJ2-1,TRBD2,CASSPRTSPYNEQFF,TGTGCCAGTAGTCCCCGGACTAGCCCCTACAATGAGCAGTTCTTC
TRBV7-2,NA,TRBJ2-1,TRBD2,CASSYTGTSYEQFF,TGTGCCAGCAGCTACACCGGGACTAGTTATGAGCAGTTCTTC
TRBV29-1,NA,TRBJ1-1,NA,CSVERGTNTEAFF,TGCAGCGTTGAAAGGGGTACTAACACTGAAGCTTTCTTT
TRBV5-5,NA,TRBJ2-1,NA,CASSYWPNDYNEQFF,TGTGCCAGCAGCTATTGGCCGAACGACTACAATGAGCAGTTCTTC
TRBV5-6,NA,TRBJ2-6,NA,CASSSGQRVLTF,TGTGCCAGCAGCTCCGGACAGAGAGTCCTGACTTTC
TRBV7-3,NA,TRBJ1-2,TRBD1,CASSLGGTGDNYGYTF,TGTGCCAGCAGCTTAGGGGGGACAGGCGATAACTATGGCTACACCTTC
TRBV27,few,TRBJ1-5,TRBD1,CASGQVEAGRQPQHF,TGTGCCAGCGGACAGGTAGAGGCCGGGCGTCAGCCCCAGCATTTT
TRBV2,once,TRBJ2-2,NA,CASTQGGVGELFF,TGTGCCAGCACACAGGGTGGGGTCGGGGAGCTGTTTTTT
TRBV4-1,NA,TRBJ2-5,NA,CASSRLGGDPRETQYF,TGCGCCAGCAGCCGACTTGGCGGGGACCCACGGGAGACCCAGTACTTC
TRBV30,NA,TRBJ2-3,TRBD2,CAWSSSGSELDTQYF,TGTGCCTGGAGTTCAAGCGGGAGTGAACTAGATACGCAGTATTTT
TRBV21-1,NA,TRBJ2-4,NA,CASSKKGRGPILAKNIQYF,TGTGCCAGCAGCAAGAAGGGCAGGGGGCCTATCCTAGCCAAAAACATTCAGTACTTC
TRBV7-9,NA,TRBJ1-2,TRBD1,CASSAGQDYGYTF,TGTGCCAGCAGCGCCGGACAGGACTATGGCTACACCTTC
TRBV5-5,NA,TRBJ2-1,NA,CASSPVRTSDEQFF,TGTGCCAGCAGCCCCGTTCGCACGTCAGATGAGCAGTTCTTC
TRBV11-2,NA,TRBJ2-4,NA,CASSLVPAGTGPQYF,TGTGCCAGCAGCTTAGTACCCGCGGGCACCGGCCCCCAGTACTTC
TRBV2,NA,TRBJ2-4,NA,CASKRLAKNIQYF,TGTGCCAGCAAGCGGCTAGCCAAAAACATTCAGTACTTC
TRBV2,NA,TRBJ2-7,NA,CASSQTRLRSYEQYF,TGTGCCAGCAGCCAGACTCGGCTGCGTTCCTACGAGCAGTACTTC
TRBV7-9,NA,TRBJ1-1,NA,CASSLGVGRGVTEAFF,TGTGCCAGCAGCTTAGGAGTGGGGCGCGGGGTCACTGAAGCTTTCTTT
TRBV5-1,NA,TRBJ1-2,NA,CASSLGVLARDYGYTF,TGCGCCAGCAGCTTGGGGGTGCTCGCTCGGGACTATGGCTACACCTTC
TRBV5-4,once,TRBJ2-1,TRBD1,CASSPGQDRNEQFF,TGTGCCAGCAGCCCAGGACAGGATCGGAATGAGCAGTTCTTC
TRBV11-2,NA,TRBJ1-2,NA,CASSLGILAGYTF,TGTGCCAGCAGCTTAGGTATTTTGGCTGGCTACACCTTC
TRBV11-1,NA,TRBJ2-7,TRBD1,CASSPRGTGTYEQYF,TGTGCCAGCAGCCCCCGAGGGACAGGGACCTACGAGCAGTACTTC
TRBV19,few,TRBJ1-1,TRBD1,CASSQGATEAFF,TGTGCCAGTAGTCAGGGGGCTACTGAAGCTTTCTTT
TRBV7-3,NA,TRBJ2-3,TRBD2,CASSPSLPGRGADTQYF,TGTGCCAGCAGTCCATCCCTTCCGGGGCGGGGGGCAGATACGCAGTATTTT
TRBV7-8,NA,TRBJ2-3,TRBD1,CASSSETGFTDTQYF,TGTGCCAGCAGCTCAGAGACAGGGTTCACAGATACGCAGTATTTT
TRBV19,NA,TRBJ1-2,NA,CASSTGGRRSYGYTF,TGTGCCAGTAGTACCGGGGGGCGGCGGAGCTATGGCTACACCTTC